This entry lists 7 T cell receptor beta chains sequenced from one sample in a study of CD8 T cells in ankylosing spondylitis. TCRdb analysed the 5' RACE reads with MiXCR anew, one entry per CDR3 protein. The sample lists 36,000 or so distinct CDR3 sequences; approximately 11% were seen once. Sequenced sample: synovial fluid, either unsorted or a sorted T cell fraction (not recorded which). These receptors all stem from a male donor with ankylosing spondylitis.

The rearrangement links TRBV6-1 to TRBJ2-2; 10 bases align to TRBD1. Germline V lookup: CDR1 MNHNS, CDR2 SASEGT. This CDR3 has 16 amino acids. V lost 7 bases to trimming and J lost 3 bases; unmatched junction nucleotides: 8. This chain's CDR3 is CASKTPDRGHTGELFF. CDR3 bases: TGTGCCAGCAAGACCCCTGACAGGGGGCACACCGGGGAGCTGTTTTTT.

V and J are TRBV4-2 and TRBJ1-1; weak D call: TRBD1 (5 bases). Per the germline V gene, CDR1 is LGHNA and CDR2 is YNFKEQ. The germline V and J ends were trimmed by 4 bases and 6 bases, with 27 bases remaining between them. This CDR3 spans 18 amino acids. CDR3 loop: CASSPEIWGVGQGAEAFF. In nucleotides, the CDR3 is TGTGCCAGCAGCCCAGAAATTTGGGGGGTGGGGCAAGGCGCTGAAGCTTTCTTT.

The table lists this clonotype with many counts. The chain couples TRBV28 to TRBJ1-5; D is ambiguous. V was pared by 6 bases and J by 2 bases, with 14 bases between. CDR3 size: 15 residues. In germline, CDR1 is MDHEN, CDR2 SYDVKM. CDR3 in amino acids: CASSLLVVGNQPQHF. CDR3 sequence (DNA): TGTGCCAGCAGCCTCTTGGTGGTGGGCAATCAGCCCCAGCATTTT.

In this sample, this clonotype turned up many times. This chain links TRBV28 with TRBJ2-2, with 8 positions matching TRBD1. Germline V gives CDR1 MDHEN, CDR2 SYDVKM. J was trimmed by 1 base and V by 7 bases; bases with no gene match: 5. The CDR3 contains 15 residues. CDR3: CASIHRGWNTGELFF. The DNA of the CDR3 is TGTGCCAGCATTCACAGGGGGTGGAACACCGGGGAGCTGTTTTTT.

Many counts were recorded for this clonotype. V gene TRBV12-3 or TRBV12-4 combines with J gene TRBJ2-1, with D unresolved. Trimming left V 3 bases short and J 6 bases short, with 12 bases between. This CDR3 has 14 residues. The CDR3 here is CASSFIGSTNEQFF. In DNA, the CDR3 is TGTGCCAGCAGTTTTATCGGCTCAACCAATGAGCAGTTCTTC.

This clonotype was detected a few times. The V call is TRBV7-2, the J call TRBJ1-4; 8 nucleotides align to TRBD1. CDR3 length: 15 residues. V lost 3 bases, J lost 8 bases, and 8 bases stayed unmatched. Germline values: CDR1 SGHTA, CDR2 FQGNSA. Here the CDR3 DNA reads TGTGCCAGCAGCTTTTCTGGACAGGGAGGCGAAAAACTGTTTTTT. The encoded protein is CASSFSGQGGEKLFF.

This chain uses TRBV2 with TRBJ1-5; D might be TRBD1 (6 bases). The germline V and J ends were trimmed by 5 bases and 0 bases, with 14 bases remaining between them. The CDR3 runs 16 residues. In germline, CDR1 is SNHLY, CDR2 FYNNEI. CDR3 region: CASSSTGDYSNQPQHF. DNA for the CDR3: TGTGCCAGCAGTTCGACAGGAGACTATAGCAATCAGCCCCAGCATTTT.